This T cell receptor (beta chain) was sequenced for a study of blood T cell repertoires in COVID-19. Study information: Specimens from acute and convalescent COVID-19 originated in the United States, Italy and Spain. The analysed material was cDNA or gDNA that came from T cells, B-cell-depleted T cells, or PBMCs.

Trimming removed 2 bases at V and 7 bases at J, with 10 bases between. The CDR3 contains 14 residues. Per germline, CDR1 SGHRS and CDR2 YFSETQ. In the study's own analysis: Amplification with reference gene primers provided the estimates of nucleated cell counts. The repertoire was sequenced with immunoSEQ multiplex PCR; TCRdb's copy has only in-frame clones and lacks some. The V and J calls and clone size were taken over from that table, and D and trimming were inferred from the DNA. The repertoire holds a few hundred thousand clones, with around four fifths as singletons. The chain couples TRBV5-1 to TRBJ1-6, with D possibly TRBD1 on 6 matching bases. The TCR comes from a man in his fifties or sixties with active or convalescent COVID-19. Material: peripheral blood. The CDR3 sequence: CASSLFTGNSPLHF. The CDR3 bases are TGCGCCAGCAGCTTATTTACAGGGAATTCACCCCTCCACTTT.